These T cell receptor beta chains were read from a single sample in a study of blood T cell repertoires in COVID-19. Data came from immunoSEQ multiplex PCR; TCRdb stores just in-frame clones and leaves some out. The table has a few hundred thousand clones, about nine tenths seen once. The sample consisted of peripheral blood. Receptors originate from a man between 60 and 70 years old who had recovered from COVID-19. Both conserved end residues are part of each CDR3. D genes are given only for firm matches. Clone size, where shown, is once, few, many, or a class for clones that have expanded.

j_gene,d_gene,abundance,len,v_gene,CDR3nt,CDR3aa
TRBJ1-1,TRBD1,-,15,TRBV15,TGTGCCACCAGCAAACGACAGGGGGGGAACACTGAAGCTTTCTTT,CATSKRQGGNTEAFF
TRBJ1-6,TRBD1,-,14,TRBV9,TGTGCCAGCAGCGCGACAGGGGGCGTATCACCCCTCCACTTT,CASSATGGVSPLHF
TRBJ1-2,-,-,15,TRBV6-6,TGTGCCAGCAGTTCCATCCCCACGGCTAACTATGGCTACACCTTC,CASSSIPTANYGYTF
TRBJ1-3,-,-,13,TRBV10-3,TGTGCCATAGGCAGGGGTGGTGGAAACACCATATATTTT,CAIGRGGGNTIYF
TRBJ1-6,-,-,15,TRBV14,TGTGCCAGCAGCCAAGCAGGGATTGTTAATTCACCCCTCCACTTT,CASSQAGIVNSPLHF
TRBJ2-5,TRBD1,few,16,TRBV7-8,TGTGCCAGCAGCTCCCGGACAGGGGGGATGGGAGAGACCCAGTACTTC,CASSSRTGGMGETQYF
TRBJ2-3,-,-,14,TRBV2,TGTGCCAGCAGTACAGGGCCCGGAACAGATACGCAGTATTTT,CASSTGPGTDTQYF
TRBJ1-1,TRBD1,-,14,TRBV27,TGTGCCGCTAGGGGGACAGGGGTGAACACTGAAGCTTTCTTT,CAARGTGVNTEAFF
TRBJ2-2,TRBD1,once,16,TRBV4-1,TGCGCCAGCAGCCAAGTTCCAGGGGGCAACACCGGGGAGCTGTTTTTT,CASSQVPGGNTGELFF
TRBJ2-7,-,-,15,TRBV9,TGTGCCAGCAGCACCGAGGGACATCCCCTTGACGAGCAGTACTTC,CASSTEGHPLDEQYF
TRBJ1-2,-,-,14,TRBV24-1,TGTGCCACCAGTGACTACAGGGTGAACTATGGCTACACCTTC,CATSDYRVNYGYTF
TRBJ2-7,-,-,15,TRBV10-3,TGTGCCATCAGTGAGTCCCTAGGTACCTCCTACGAGCAGTACTTC,CAISESLGTSYEQYF
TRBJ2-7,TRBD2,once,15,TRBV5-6,TGTGCCAGCAGCCTACCGACTAGCGGGGGGGGTGAGCAGTACTTC,CASSLPTSGGGEQYF
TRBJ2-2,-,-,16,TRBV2,TGTGCCAGCAGTGCGCCGGGGGGCTTGAACACCGGGGAGCTGTTTTTT,CASSAPGGLNTGELFF
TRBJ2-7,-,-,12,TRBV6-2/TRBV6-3,TGTGCCAGCAGCCCCCCGCGGGACGAGCAGTACTTC,CASSPPRDEQYF
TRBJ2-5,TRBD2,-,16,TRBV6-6,TGTGCCAGCAGTTACTCGCAGCGCGGGGGGAGAGAGACCCAGTACTTC,CASSYSQRGGRETQYF